The entry below describes one T cell receptor beta chain. The antigen is undetermined. The data originate from a study of OX40 agonist ivuxolimab in advanced cancers. Study results and caveats: On average, a greater number of expanded clones characterised CD8+ T cells relative to CD4+.

TCRdb's copy holds only in-frame clones and misses some; the assay was immunoSEQ multiplex PCR. The sample lists some 51,000 clones; approximately 86% were seen once. The germline gives CDR1 LNHDA, CDR2 SQIVND (reference sequence). This CDR3 comprises 11 residues. V was pared by 9 bases and J by 1 base, with 3 bases between. The source material was CD4+ or CD8+ T cells sorted from blood, sampled in a trial of the OX40 agonist ivuxolimab. The gene calls are TRBV19 and TRBJ2-2; D gene ambiguous. The receptor was isolated from an adult with an advanced solid tumor such as melanoma, head and neck, liver or kidney cancer. CDR3 sequence reads: CASENTGELFF. CDR3 nucleotides: TGTGCCAGCGAGAACACCGGGGAGCTGTTTTTT.